This is a list of T cell receptor beta chains from one sample in a study of T cell changes during pregnancy in multiple sclerosis. The table came from immunoSEQ multiplex PCR; TCRdb's copy has only in-frame clones and leaves some out. The sample yields approximately 100,000 clones, approximately 92% seen once. This material consisted of peripheral blood, taken in the second trimester of pregnancy. The source is a female donor with multiple sclerosis, enrolled in a pregnancy study. Each CDR3 is given with its conserved first and last residue. The D gene is left open where the match is weak. Some rows have no size entry. The others give once, few or many, or a class for an expanded clone.

CDR3 DNA: TGTGCCACCAGCAGGGACAACTCTGGGGCCAACGTCCTGACTTTC
CDR3 protein: CATSRDNSGANVLTF
V gene: TRBV15
J gene: TRBJ2-6
D gene: .
clone size: many

CDR3 DNA: TGTGCCAGCAGGAATCGACTAGCGGGAGAGACCCAGTACTTC
CDR3 protein: CASRNRLAGETQYF
V gene: TRBV2
J gene: TRBJ2-5
D gene: TRBD2
clone size: .

CDR3 DNA: TGTGCCAGCAGTTTCCCACAGGGGGCTGCTTATGGCTACACCTTC
CDR3 protein: CASSFPQGAAYGYTF
V gene: TRBV28
J gene: TRBJ1-2
D gene: TRBD1
clone size: few

CDR3 DNA: TGTGCCAGCTCACCCCTCCTGACAGGGGTAATCCCCTACGGCTACACCTTC
CDR3 protein: CASSPLLTGVIPYGYTF
V gene: TRBV18
J gene: TRBJ1-2
D gene: TRBD1
clone size: .

CDR3 DNA: TGTGCCAGCAGCAAAAGAGGACTAGTCGCCTCAGATACGCAGTATTTT
CDR3 protein: CASSKRGLVASDTQYF
V gene: TRBV9
J gene: TRBJ2-3
D gene: TRBD2
clone size: .

CDR3 DNA: TGTGCCAGCACCGCGGCAAGCGGGAGGTACGAGCAGTACTTC
CDR3 protein: CASTAASGRYEQYF
V gene: TRBV28
J gene: TRBJ2-7
D gene: TRBD2
clone size: .

CDR3 DNA: TGCGCCAACGTGAGGACTAAGAACGGAAACACCATATATTTT
CDR3 protein: CANVRTKNGNTIYF
V gene: TRBV10-1
J gene: TRBJ1-3
D gene: .
clone size: .

CDR3 DNA: TGTGCCAGCAGCTCTCGGACAAACAAAAACATTCAGTACTTC
CDR3 protein: CASSSRTNKNIQYF
V gene: TRBV7-2
J gene: TRBJ2-4
D gene: .
clone size: .

CDR3 DNA: TGCAGCGTTGTAGTGGTGGGGAGTCGCGGCTATGGCTACACCTTC
CDR3 protein: CSVVVVGSRGYGYTF
V gene: TRBV29-1
J gene: TRBJ1-2
D gene: .
clone size: .

CDR3 DNA: TGTGCCAGCAGTTTAGTAGCGGGAGTTTTTGGTGAGCAGTTCTTC
CDR3 protein: CASSLVAGVFGEQFF
V gene: TRBV27
J gene: TRBJ2-1
D gene: TRBD2
clone size: once

CDR3 DNA: TGTGCCACCAGCGCCGGGACAGGTCCCAATCAGCCCCAGCATTTT
CDR3 protein: CATSAGTGPNQPQHF
V gene: TRBV15
J gene: TRBJ1-5
D gene: TRBD1
clone size: .

CDR3 DNA: TGTGCCAGTAGTTGGACAGGGGGACCTTACAATGAGCAGTTCTTC
CDR3 protein: CASSWTGGPYNEQFF
V gene: TRBV19
J gene: TRBJ2-1
D gene: TRBD1
clone size: .

CDR3 DNA: TGCGCCAGCAGCCGAGGGACAGGTGAACCCTACGAGCAGTACTTC
CDR3 protein: CASSRGTGEPYEQYF
V gene: TRBV4-3
J gene: TRBJ2-7
D gene: TRBD1
clone size: .

CDR3 DNA: TGCGCCAGCAGTTTGGACAGGGGTCGATGGGAGCAGTACTTC
CDR3 protein: CASSLDRGRWEQYF
V gene: TRBV5-1
J gene: TRBJ2-7
D gene: TRBD1
clone size: .

CDR3 DNA: TGTGCCAGCAGTGTAAAGACAGGGCGGGAGACCCAGTACTTC
CDR3 protein: CASSVKTGRETQYF
V gene: TRBV27
J gene: TRBJ2-5
D gene: TRBD1
clone size: .